Shown below are 27 T cell receptor beta chains from a single sample sequenced in a study of shared clonotypes between healthy human individuals. Sequencing was performed with immunoSEQ multiplex PCR; in TCRdb, only in-frame clones are kept and a portion is missing. This sample has over 700,000 clones; 72% occur once, and the top ten carry around 1.7%. Sequencing used memory CD4+ T cells sorted from blood. As for subset: CD45RA-negative fraction. Source of these receptors: a woman aged 25 to 39 in good health.

This rearrangement joins TRBV6-1 to TRBJ2-7, with D unclear. V shed 2 bases and J shed 4 bases, with 9 bases lying between them. This CDR3 has 13 residues. Germline V gene data show CDR1 as MNHNS and CDR2 as SASEGT. Here the CDR3 reads CASSERAQYEQYF. The CDR3 DNA is TGTGCCAGCAGTGAAAGGGCACAATACGAGCAGTACTTC.

V gene TRBV19 combines with J gene TRBJ1-2, with no clear D. Trimming removed 3 bases at V and 4 bases at J, with 24 bases between. Per the germline V gene, CDR1 is LNHDA and CDR2 is SQIVND (reference sequence). CDR3 length: 18 residues. The CDR3, as DNA: TGTGCCAGTAGTATCCTCAGGATATCTAAGGGAAATGCCTATGGCTACACCTTC. It is translated as CASSILRISKGNAYGYTF.

The chain uses TRBV18 and TRBJ1-4; tentatively, D is TRBD1 (5 bases). V lost 2 bases, J lost 0 bases, and 10 bases lay in between. Germline V gene data show CDR1 as KGHSH and CDR2 as LQKENI. The CDR3 has 16 residues. In nucleotides, the CDR3 is TGTGCCAGCTCACCAGCGGGGGGTGCAACTAATGAAAAACTGTTTTTT. Encoded protein: CASSPAGGATNEKLFF. The entire variable domain, with the rest obtained from reference TRBV18 and TRBJ1-4, is as follows: NAGVMQNPRHLVRRRGQEARLRCSPMKGHSHVYWYRQLPEEGLKFMVYLQKENIIDESGMPKERFSAEFPKEGPSILRIQQVVRGDSAAYFCASSPAGGATNEKLFFGSGTQLSVL.

This clone was seen only a few times. The rearrangement joins TRBV30 to TRBJ1-5; tentatively, D is TRBD1 (5 bases). Deletions cut 1 base from V and 9 bases from J, with 10 bases between. Germline V lookup: CDR1 GTSNPN, CDR2 SVGIG (reference sequence). The CDR3 consists of 12 residues. The CDR3 is CAWSAQGGPQHF. CDR3 nucleotide sequence: TGTGCCTGGAGTGCCCAGGGTGGGCCCCAGCATTTT.

V gene TRBV4-2 combines with J gene TRBJ2-7; TRBD2 matches at 7 bases. CDR1 and CDR2 (germline): LGHNA, YNFKEQ. The CDR3 spans 15 residues. After removal of 1 base from V and 0 bases from J, the junction contained 3 bases not matched to a gene. DNA for the CDR3: TGTGCCAGCAGCCAAGGACTAGCCACCTCCTACGAGCAGTACTTC. This sequence encodes CASSQGLATSYEQYF.

The chain combines TRBV6-6 with TRBJ2-7; D possibly matches TRBD1 or TRBD2 (5 bases each). Trimming removed 4 bases at V and 3 bases at J, with 13 bases between. Germline V gives CDR1 MNHNY, CDR2 SVGAGI (reference sequence). This CDR3 has 14 amino acids. CDR3 bases: TGTGCCAGCAGTTTGCCGGGACGGAACTACGAGCAGTACTTC. Protein sequence: CASSLPGRNYEQYF.

DNA of the CDR3: TGTGCCAGCAGCCGGTTAAGTTCAACTAATGAAAAACTGTTTTTT. This codes for CASSRLSSTNEKLFF. J is TRBJ1-4 and V is TRBV4-2; D remains unclear. From germline, CDR1 is LGHNA and CDR2 YNFKEQ. Trimming took 4 bases from V and 0 from J, leaving 9 bases between them. CDR3 length equals 15 residues.

The rearrangement joins TRBV6-4 to TRBJ1-2, with no clear D. This CDR3 has 14 amino acids. Trimming removed 0 bases from V and 8 bases from J, with 13 bases in between. Germline loops: CDR1 MRHNA, CDR2 SNTAGT. The DNA for the CDR3 is TGTGCCAGCAGTGACTCCACCAGGAGAGTGGGCTACACCTTC. Residues: CASSDSTRRVGYTF.

This clone was seen more than once but under ten times. The chain joins TRBV9 to TRBJ2-1, with TRBD2 matching 10 bases. Per germline, CDR1 SGDLS and CDR2 YYNGEE. The ends lost 4 bases at V and 4 bases at J; junction bases unmatched: 11. The CDR3 runs to 17 residues. CDR3 protein: CASSSTSGIPRYNEQFF. Here the CDR3 DNA reads TGTGCCAGCAGCTCTACTAGCGGGATACCCCGTTACAATGAGCAGTTCTTC.

This clone was recorded once. The chain uses TRBV27 and TRBJ2-1; possibly TRBD1 for D (5 bases). The germline V and J ends were trimmed by 0 bases and 10 bases, with 16 bases remaining between them. The CDR3 runs to 15 residues. In germline, CDR1 is MNHEY, CDR2 SMNVEV (reference sequence). CDR3 bases: TGTGCCAGCAGTTTATCCAGGGCCAGCTTCCGGGAGCAGTTCTTC. The encoded protein is CASSLSRASFREQFF.

The rearrangement joins TRBV7-3 to TRBJ2-2, with 9 bases lining up with TRBD1. The V segment lost 8 bases and the J segment 5 bases; nucleotides outside the gene matches: 6. The CDR3 spans 14 residues. Looked up from germline, CDR1 is SGHTA and CDR2 is FQGTGA. This CDR3 is CASEGQGRTGELFF. CDR3 DNA sequence: TGTGCCAGCGAAGGACAGGGGAGGACCGGGGAGCTGTTTTTT. Together with reference TRBV7-3 and TRBJ2-2, the CDR3 gives the full variable domain: GAGVSQTPSNKVTEKGKYVELRCDPISGHTALYWYRQSLGQGPEFLIYFQGTGAADDSGLPNDRFFAVRPEGSVSTLKIQRTERGDSAVYLCASEGQGRTGELFFGEGSRLTVL.

Worth noting for this clone: Mismatch with germline at one junction end may stem from a read error. V is TRBV6-4 and J is TRBJ1-5; D gene uncertain. The CDR3 has 13 residues. Germline V lookup: CDR1 MRHNA, CDR2 SNTAGT. CDR3 sequence (DNA): TGTGCCGGCAGCGCGGACAGCAATCAGCCCCAGCATTTT. Translating gives CAGSADSNQPQHF.

The V gene is TRBV29-1, the J gene TRBJ2-1, with 7 bases matching TRBD1. The V gene end was trimmed by 4 bases and the J gene end by 6 bases; junction bases not matched to a gene: 9. This CDR3 comprises 14 residues. Germline CDR1 SQVTM, CDR2 ANQGSEA. CDR3 in DNA: TGCAGCGTTGGGGATTCCTACAGGGGCAATGAGCAGTTCTTC. It encodes CSVGDSYRGNEQFF.

J is TRBJ2-4 and V is TRBV7-9; D gene ambiguous. Germline V gene data show CDR1 as SEHNR and CDR2 as FQNEAQ (reference sequence). The CDR3 has 16 amino acids. The V gene lost 2 bases and the J gene lost 0 bases, with 11 bases spanning the gap. The DNA of the CDR3 is TGTGCCAGCAGCTTAAAGTCCCGATTAGCCAAAAACATTCAGTACTTC. Translated, it gives CASSLKSRLAKNIQYF.

Concerning this clone itself: This may be a read error, as it is one base from a much larger clone. The V and J genes are TRBV5-5 and TRBJ2-7; no definite D call. The CDR3 totals 11 residues. The V gene lost 3 bases and the J gene lost 3 bases, with 4 bases spanning the gap. Germline CDR1 is SGHKS and CDR2 is YYEKEE (reference sequence). CDR3 nucleotide sequence: TGTGCCAGCAGCTCTATCTACGAGCAGTACTTC. Residues: CASSSIYEQYF.

This clone was found a few times. The chain is built from TRBV19 and TRBJ1-4; no clear D. The CDR3 loop spans 11 amino acids. Per germline, CDR1 LNHDA and CDR2 SQIVND (reference sequence). The V gene lost 8 bases and the J gene lost 7 bases, with 8 bases spanning the gap. The CDR3 spells CASGEGEKLFF. The CDR3 DNA sequence: TGTGCCAGTGGTGAAGGTGAAAAACTGTTTTTT.

This chain links TRBV6-5 with TRBJ2-1; D is unresolved. CDR1 is MNHEY, CDR2 SVGAGI, per germline. V was cut by 5 bases and J by 3 bases, with 11 bases left in between. The CDR3 spans 14 residues. The CDR3 DNA sequence: TGTGCCAGCAGTCCCCGCGGTAACTACAATGAGCAGTTCTTC. This translates into CASSPRGNYNEQFF.

The V gene is TRBV4-1, the J gene TRBJ2-1; the match to TRBD2 covers 12 bases. V lost 2 bases and J lost 6; bases outside the gene matches: 5. The CDR3 runs to 16 residues. Germline CDR1 and CDR2: MGHRA and YSYEKL. CDR3 protein: CASSQPGTSGFNEQFF. DNA of the CDR3: TGCGCCAGCAGCCAACCCGGGACTAGCGGGTTCAATGAGCAGTTCTTC.

The chain uses TRBV30 and TRBJ2-1; 10 bases line up with TRBD1. Germline V gives CDR1 GTSNPN, CDR2 SVGIG (reference sequence). The CDR3 sequence is 19 residues long. The junction had 15 bases not matched to a gene; V was cut back by 3 bases and J by 1 base. CDR3 sequence reads: CAWRVDRGGRELSYNEQFF. The CDR3 region has the DNA TGTGCCTGGAGGGTGGACAGGGGGGGACGGGAGCTGTCCTACAATGAGCAGTTCTTC.

This clone has only one observation. J is TRBJ2-7 and V is TRBV6-1; 9 positions agree with TRBD1. This CDR3 is built from 15 residues. J was trimmed by 2 bases and V by 4 bases; bases with no gene match: 6. CDR1 is MNHNS and CDR2 is SASEGT in the germline V gene. This chain's CDR3 is CASSVGTGSPYEQYF. Here the CDR3 DNA reads TGTGCCAGCAGTGTGGGGACAGGGAGTCCCTACGAGCAGTACTTC.

The chain links TRBV6-4 to TRBJ1-1; maybe TRBD1 (5 bases). V was pared by 6 bases and J by 4 bases, with 12 bases between. CDR1 and CDR2 from the germline V gene are MRHNA and SNTAGT. This CDR3 region has 13 residues. As DNA, the CDR3 is TGTGCCAGCAGACCCGATGACAGCACTGAAGCTTTCTTT. It codes for CASRPDDSTEAFF.

The J gene is TRBJ2-3, the V gene TRBV5-1, with 14 positions matching TRBD2. Per the germline V gene, CDR1 is SGHRS and CDR2 is YFSETQ. The J segment lost 6 bases and the V segment lost 1 base, leaving 19 bases of the junction unmatched. The CDR3 spans 21 residues. The CDR3 bases are TGCGCCAGCAGCTTGACCCCTGGACTAGCGGGAGGAGGAGGGGGATATGATACGCAGTATTTT. Protein product: CASSLTPGLAGGGGGYDTQYF.

The chain carries TRBV28 and TRBJ2-7, with D maybe TRBD1 (5 bases). This CDR3 is 14 amino acids long. The germline V gene has CDR1 MDHEN and CDR2 SYDVKM. Trimming stripped 3 bases from V and 4 bases from J, with 13 bases between. CDR3 nucleotide sequence: TGTGCCAGCAGTTTCGTAAGGGGCGCTTACGAGCAGTACTTC. As protein: CASSFVRGAYEQYF.

This clone was seen a single time. The DNA for the CDR3 is TGTGCCACCAGCAGAGAGGACTTCACGAGCTCCTACGAGCAGTACTTC. Translating gives CATSREDFTSSYEQYF. The chain employs TRBV15 and TRBJ2-7; D is perhaps TRBD2 (5 bases). CDR3 length equals 16 residues. Germline V gene sequence: CDR1 LNHNV, CDR2 YYDKDF (reference sequence). The ends were cut back, 0 bases at V and 0 bases at J, with 12 bases in the middle.

This clone has only one observation. CDR3 residues: CASSSRQGWTYEQYF. The CDR3 DNA reads as TGTGCCAGCAGTTCAAGACAGGGGTGGACCTACGAGCAGTACTTC. The V call is TRBV27, the J call TRBJ2-7; 8 nucleotides match TRBD1. CDR1 is MNHEY, CDR2 SMNVEV, per germline (reference sequence). Trimming took 4 bases from V and 2 from J; bases not matched to a gene: 7. The CDR3 has 15 residues.

The rearrangement uses TRBV19 and TRBJ2-1, with D perhaps TRBD2 (6 bases). Germline values: CDR1 LNHDA, CDR2 SQIVND (reference sequence). This CDR3 is built from 16 residues. V was pared by 3 bases and J by 7 bases, with 19 bases between. The DNA for the CDR3 is TGTGCCAGTAGTATGGGAGGCGGGACGGGAGAGAATGAGCAGTTCTTC. It encodes CASSMGGGTGENEQFF.

The V call is TRBV6-5, the J call TRBJ1-2; 10 positions match TRBD1. Germline CDR1 MNHEY, CDR2 SVGAGI. The CDR3 contains 16 residues. With V trimmed by 4 bases and J by 3 bases, 8 bases remained unmatched. CDR3 in amino acids: CASSLTGGALYYGYTF. The CDR3, as DNA: TGTGCCAGCAGTTTGACAGGGGGCGCGTTATACTATGGCTACACCTTC.